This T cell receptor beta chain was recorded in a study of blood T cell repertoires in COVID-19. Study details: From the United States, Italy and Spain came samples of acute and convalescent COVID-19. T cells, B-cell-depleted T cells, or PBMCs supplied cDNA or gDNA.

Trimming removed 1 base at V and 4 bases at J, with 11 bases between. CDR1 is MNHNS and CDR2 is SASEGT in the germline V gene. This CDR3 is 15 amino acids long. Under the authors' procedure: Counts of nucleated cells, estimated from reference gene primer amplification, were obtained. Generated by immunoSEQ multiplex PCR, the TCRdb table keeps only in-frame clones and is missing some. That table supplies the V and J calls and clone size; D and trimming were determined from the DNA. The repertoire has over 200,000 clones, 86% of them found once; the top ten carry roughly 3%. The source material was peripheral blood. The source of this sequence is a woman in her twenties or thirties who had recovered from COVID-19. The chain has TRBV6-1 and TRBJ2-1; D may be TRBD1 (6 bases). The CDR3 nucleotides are TGTGCCAGCAGTGAAGTGGGGGCATCGTACAATGAGCAGTTCTTC. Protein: CASSEVGASYNEQFF.